This T cell receptor beta chain was found in a study of control samples from healthy donors and cancer patients. Using immunoSEQ multiplex PCR, the repertoire was profiled, and TCRdb retains in-frame clones only, with some absent. Of about 120,000 clones listed, roughly nine tenths are singletons. The CDR3 runs to 21 residues. Germline CDR1 is SQVTM and CDR2 is ANQGSEA. The J segment lost 0 bases and the V segment lost 1 base, leaving 17 bases of the junction unmatched. The chain carries TRBV29-1 and TRBJ2-1; TRBD2 matches 11 bases. Input material: blood. This TCR derives from a woman younger than 35 in good health. The CDR3 nucleotides are TGCAGCGTTGAAGGGCGGTGGGAACTAGCGGGAGTGGCGAGCTCCTACAATGAGCAGTTCTTC. Encoded protein: CSVEGRWELAGVASSYNEQFF.